The 2 T cell receptor beta chains below were found in one sample sequenced in a study of chemoradiotherapy in HPV16-positive cancers. Assay used: immunoSEQ multiplex PCR; TCRdb lists only in-frame clones, some missing. The sample shows about 3,000 clones, around 87% of them seen only once. The sequencing used tumor tissue, collected from a patient who underwent chemoradiotherapy. Source of these receptors: a human donor with HPV-associated anogenital cancer.

V is TRBV5-6 and J is TRBJ1-2; a possible D gene is TRBD1 (5 bases). V was pared by 4 bases and J by 8 bases, with 21 bases between. Germline V lookup: CDR1 SGHDT, CDR2 YYEEEE. The CDR3 runs 15 residues. The CDR3 is CASSRGVGAGEGYTF. For the CDR3, the DNA is TGTGCCAGCAGCCGGGGAGTTGGGGCGGGAGAAGGCTACACCTTC.

V is TRBV28 and J is TRBJ2-7, with 7 bases matching TRBD2. V was pared by 10 bases and J by 3 bases, with 9 bases of the junction left unmatched. This CDR3 has 13 amino acids. The germline V gene encodes CDR1 MDHEN and CDR2 SYDVKM. For the CDR3, the DNA is TGTGCCACCTGGAGAGGGAGGGGCTACGAGCAGTACTTC. Translated, it gives CATWRGRGYEQYF. Complete variable domain (other parts from reference TRBV28 and TRBJ2-7): DVKVTQSSRYLVKRTGEKVFLECVQDMDHENMFWYRQDPGLGLRLIYFSYDVKMKEKGDIPEGYSVSREKKERFSLILESASTNQTSMYLCATWRGRGYEQYFGPGTRLTVT.